These T cell receptor beta chains were read from a single sample in a study of Ad26.COV2.S vaccination and SARS-CoV-2 variants. Only in-frame clones appear in the TCRdb table, and some are missing; sequencing was by immunoSEQ multiplex PCR. The sample contains about 350,000 clones, more than 75% of which appear only once. The source was peripheral blood, collected in a trial of Ad26.COV2.S vaccine versus placebo. These TCRs come from a person between 18 and 65 years old who received the Ad26.COV2.S COVID-19 vaccine or a placebo. Each CDR3 is given with its conserved first and last residue. The D gene is left open where the match is weak. Clone size, where shown, is once, few, many, or a class for clones that have expanded.

cdr3_nt cdr3_aa d_call j_call v_call clone_size
TGTGCCAGCAGCGAGGGGACAGGAGGCACTGAAGCTTTCTTT CASSEGTGGTEAFF TRBD1 TRBJ1-1 TRBV9 few
TGCGCCAGCAGTGTTCAGGGGGCTTGGACTGAAGCTTTCTTT CASSVQGAWTEAFF TRBD1 TRBJ1-1 TRBV10-2 -
TGTGCCAGCAGCTCGGCCTTGGGGGGTTATGGCTACACCTTC CASSSALGGYGYTF - TRBJ1-2 TRBV5-4 -
TGTGCCAGTAGTATAGTGGGCGGCGGGTTGGGCACCGGGGAGCTGTTTTTT CASSIVGGGLGTGELFF - TRBJ2-2 TRBV19 -
TGTGCCAGCAGCTTGTGGCCTGGACAGGGGGGGAACTACGAGCAGTACTTC CASSLWPGQGGNYEQYF TRBD1 TRBJ2-7 TRBV5-6 -
TGTGCCAGCAGCCCCACCGGGACGTACGGAGAGACCCAGTACTTC CASSPTGTYGETQYF - TRBJ2-5 TRBV3-1/TRBV3-2 -
TGCAGTGCTTCCCAAGAGACCCAGTACTTC CSASQETQYF - TRBJ2-5 TRBV20-1 -
TGCGCCAGCACCGGGACAGGGATGAACACTGAAGCTTTCTTT CASTGTGMNTEAFF TRBD1 TRBJ1-1 TRBV10-2 -
TGTGCCAGCAGTAGGACAGCTAACTATGGCTACACCTTC CASSRTANYGYTF - TRBJ1-2 TRBV12-3/TRBV12-4 -
TGTGCCAGCAGTGAACGCGGAACCTCTGGAAACACCATATATTTT CASSERGTSGNTIYF - TRBJ1-3 TRBV2 few
TGTGCCAGTAGCCGAACTAGCGGGGGGGCTGAGACCCAGTACTTC CASSRTSGGAETQYF TRBD2 TRBJ2-5 TRBV19 once
TGTGCCAGCAGCGTAGTCAGCGGGAGAATCCCCCAGTTCTTC CASSVVSGRIPQFF TRBD2 TRBJ2-1 TRBV9 -
TGTGCCAGCAGCTTGAATTCACCCCTCCACTTT CASSLNSPLHF - TRBJ1-6 TRBV5-5 few
TGCAGCGTTAGAAAGTCAGGGCAGGATATGACGGGCACTGAAGCTTTCTTT CSVRKSGQDMTGTEAFF - TRBJ1-1 TRBV29-1 -
TGCGCCAGCAGCCCATGGACAGGGGGCTACGAGCAGTACTTC CASSPWTGGYEQYF TRBD1 TRBJ2-7 TRBV4-1 -
TGTGCCAGCAGCTCCCACGGGGGGGGCTCGTACGAGCAGTACTTC CASSSHGGGSYEQYF TRBD2 TRBJ2-7 TRBV7-9 -
TGTGCCAGCAGCCGCTGGGGGGAGGAGACCCAGTACTTC CASSRWGEETQYF - TRBJ2-5 TRBV6-2/TRBV6-3 -
TGTGCCAGCTCACCTTCAGGACTAGCGGGACTAAACCCCTACAATGAGCAGTTCTTC CASSPSGLAGLNPYNEQFF TRBD2 TRBJ2-1 TRBV18 -
TGCGCCAGCAGCCAAGGTGGACTAGCGGGAACCTACGAGCAGTACTTC CASSQGGLAGTYEQYF TRBD2 TRBJ2-7 TRBV4-1 -
TGTGCCAGCAGCTTGGGGATTTTTTCCTACGAGCAGTACTTC CASSLGIFSYEQYF - TRBJ2-7 TRBV7-8 -
TGTGCCAGCAGCTTAGACAGCACTAGCACAGATACGCAGTATTTT CASSLDSTSTDTQYF - TRBJ2-3 TRBV7-6 -
TGTGCCAGCAGCTTAGCCCAGGGGAACTATGGCTACACCTTC CASSLAQGNYGYTF - TRBJ1-2 TRBV7-2 once
TGTGCCAGCAGCTTATTGGGGGGTTCCTACAATGAGCAGTTCTTC CASSLLGGSYNEQFF - TRBJ2-1 TRBV7-2 -
TGTGCCAGCAGCTGGGGGACTAGCGCCGAGCAGTACTTC CASSWGTSAEQYF TRBD2 TRBJ2-7 TRBV3-1/TRBV3-2 -
TGTGCCAGCAGCTTAGGAGAAATCACAGATACGCAGTATTTT CASSLGEITDTQYF - TRBJ2-3 TRBV11-2 -
TGTGCCAGCAGCGACTCCTTGGCGGGGTTCCCCACCACTGAAGCTTTCTTT CASSDSLAGFPTTEAFF - TRBJ1-1 TRBV7-2 -
TGTGCCTGGCGACGTGGGCAGGAGCGGGGGCCGGGCACCGGGGAGCTGTTTTTT CAWRRGQERGPGTGELFF TRBD2 TRBJ2-2 TRBV30 few
TGTGCCAGTAGTAGGTCAACAGGGGCTGTCTACTACGAGCAGTACTTC CASSRSTGAVYYEQYF TRBD1 TRBJ2-7 TRBV19 -
TGTGCCAGCAGCCCCCCCGACAGCTACGAGCAGTACTTC CASSPPDSYEQYF - TRBJ2-7 TRBV28 -
TGCGCCAGCAGTACTAGCGGGGCAACCTACGAGCAGTACTTC CASSTSGATYEQYF TRBD2 TRBJ2-7 TRBV10-2 once
TGTGCCAGCAGCCGGACCCCCTCCTATGGCTACACCTTC CASSRTPSYGYTF - TRBJ1-2 TRBV27 -
TGTGCCAGCGGTGGACAGTCCAATCAGCCCCAGCATTTT CASGGQSNQPQHF - TRBJ1-5 TRBV19 few
TGTGCCAGCAGTTTACGGCTAGCGGGAGCCTCCTACAATGAGCAGTTCTTC CASSLRLAGASYNEQFF TRBD2 TRBJ2-1 TRBV28 -
TGTGCCAGCAGTTACGGGGCGGAAGAAGAGACCCAGTACTTC CASSYGAEEETQYF - TRBJ2-5 TRBV6-2/TRBV6-3 few
TGTGCCAGCAGTTCCCCTCCGCGACTAGCGGGAATGTACGAGCAGTACTTC CASSSPPRLAGMYEQYF TRBD2 TRBJ2-7 TRBV6-2/TRBV6-3 -
TGTGCCAGCAGCATAGGACAGGAAATTTACAATGAGCAGTTCTTC CASSIGQEIYNEQFF TRBD1 TRBJ2-1 TRBV9 -
TGTGCCAGCAGCGTATCAGGGGCTACGTACCAAGAGACCCAGTACTTC CASSVSGATYQETQYF - TRBJ2-5 TRBV9 -
TGTGCCAGCAGCGTAGTGGCTAGCGGGGGGCATCGGGATGAGCAGTTCTTC CASSVVASGGHRDEQFF TRBD2 TRBJ2-1 TRBV9 once
TGTGCAAGTCGCTTAGCCATTAGCGGAGTTAGCTCCTACAATGAGCAGTTCTTC CASRLAISGVSSYNEQFF - TRBJ2-1 TRBV12-2 once
TGTGCCAGCAGCTCACTCCGGGACAGGGGTAGAAACACCATATATTTT CASSSLRDRGRNTIYF TRBD1 TRBJ1-3 TRBV5-6 -
TGTGCCAGCAGCCCCCGGACAGGGTCCTACAATGAGCAGTTCTTC CASSPRTGSYNEQFF TRBD1 TRBJ2-1 TRBV7-8 -
TGCGCCAGCAGCCAAGATGGAGGGTCCGGCATTGAGCAGTTCTTC CASSQDGGSGIEQFF - TRBJ2-1 TRBV4-3 -
TGTGCCTGGTTTAACAGGGGGCGGAACTATGGCTACACCTTC CAWFNRGRNYGYTF TRBD1 TRBJ1-2 TRBV30 -
TGTGCCAGCAGTTTTTCCGGGAGCCACGAGCAGTACTTC CASSFSGSHEQYF - TRBJ2-7 TRBV28 -
TGTGCCAGTAGTATAGTCGGGACTGACTCCGAAAAACTGTTTTTT CASSIVGTDSEKLFF - TRBJ1-4 TRBV19 -
TGTGCCAGCAGCCAAGATCTTAGAAAACTGTTTTTT CASSQDLRKLFF - TRBJ1-4 TRBV3-1/TRBV3-2 -
TGTGCCAGCAGTGACCGGCAAGGGGCGCAAGGCTACACCTTC CASSDRQGAQGYTF - TRBJ1-2 TRBV6-2/TRBV6-3 -
TGTGCCTGGAGGCAGGGGGCGGCTGGAAACACCATATATTTT CAWRQGAAGNTIYF TRBD1 TRBJ1-3 TRBV30 -
TGTGCCAGCAGTAAGCGGGGAACCTACGAGCAGTACTTC CASSKRGTYEQYF TRBD2 TRBJ2-7 TRBV3-1/TRBV3-2 few
TGTGCCAGCAGTGAGAGGCTTGGCAGACCTCCGGAGACCCAGTACTTC CASSERLGRPPETQYF - TRBJ2-5 TRBV2 once
TGTGCCAGCAGCATCCTGACGAGTACGGGGACCGGGGAGCTGTTTTTT CASSILTSTGTGELFF - TRBJ2-2 TRBV5-4 -
TGTGCCAGCAGCTTAGGGACAGGGGGTTTGAACACTGAAGCTTTCTTT CASSLGTGGLNTEAFF TRBD1 TRBJ1-1 TRBV7-2 -
TGTGCCAGCCCTAATACACAGGGATCGGGCAATCAGCCCCAGCATTTT CASPNTQGSGNQPQHF - TRBJ1-5 TRBV11-2 -